This T cell receptor (beta chain) was profiled in a study of regulatory T cells in long-lasting Graves disease. Study observations and caveats: Compared with new cases, persistent Graves' patients showed reduced TCR diversity.

Time point of the sample: newly diagnosed GD, antithyroid drugs for less than 3 months. There was RNA extracted from PBMCs, and the TCR library was made from it. Graves' disease diagnosis used American Thyroid Association guidelines. Patients came through an endocrinology department, and that department was in Xi'an, China. As concerns this clonotype: Its antigen is still unknown.

J was trimmed by 0 bases and V by 4 bases; bases with no gene match: 4. This CDR3 is 17 amino acids long. Germline V gene lookup returns CDR1 SNHLY and CDR2 FYNNEI. iRepertoire HTBI primers and Arm-PCR of CDR3 regions built TCR beta libraries. TCRdb ran MiXCR on the multiplex PCR reads and lists one entry per CDR3 protein. The sample lists approximately 300,000 distinct CDR3 sequences, about 18% occurring once. The clonotype was recovered from a female donor with Graves disease. V is TRBV2 and J is TRBJ2-1; TRBD2 matches 12 bases. The sequenced sample was peripheral blood mononuclear cells (PBMCs), obtained at new diagnosis, from a patient treated with antithyroid drugs. The CDR3 loop is CASSAPSGRASYNEQFF. CDR3 sequence (DNA): TGTGCCAGCAGTGCACCTAGCGGGAGGGCCTCCTACAATGAGCAGTTCTTC.